A selection of T cell receptor beta chains follows, all from one sample in a study of blood T cells in healthy people across ages. TCRdb analysed the 5' RACE reads with MiXCR anew, one entry per CDR3 protein. The sample carries 1.5 million to 1.9 million distinct CDR3 sequences, 42% recorded once. The sequenced sample was blood. These receptors originate from a woman under 30 in good health. The CDR3 runs from the conserved cysteine through the conserved F or W. D genes are given only for firm matches. The size of a clone is reported for some rows only, either as once, few or many, or as a class for expanded clones.

D	V	size	J	DNA	CDR3
NA	TRBV6-5	NA	TRBJ2-5	TGTGCCAGCAGTTATCAACGACAAGAGACCCAGTACTTC	CASSYQRQETQYF
TRBD2	TRBV7-2	NA	TRBJ2-1	TGTGCCAGCAGCGTCGGGGGGTGGGTAAATGAGCAGTTCTTC	CASSVGGWVNEQFF
TRBD2	TRBV12-5	NA	TRBJ2-2	TGTGCTAGTGCCACTAGCGGGGTGAACACCGGGGAGCTGTTTTTT	CASATSGVNTGELFF
NA	TRBV7-8	NA	TRBJ2-6	TGTGCCAGCAGCTTAGGGACAGCTGGGGCCAACGTCCTGACTTTC	CASSLGTAGANVLTF
NA	TRBV29-1	many	TRBJ1-2	TGCAGCGTTGAGAGAGGAGACTATGGCTACACCTTC	CSVERGDYGYTF
NA	TRBV4-2	few	TRBJ1-2	TGTGCCAGCAGCCAAGATAGATTCGACGTGAACACCGTCTATGGCTACACCTTC	CASSQDRFDVNTVYGYTF
TRBD2	TRBV27	few	TRBJ2-7	TGTGCCACAGGACTAGCGGAAACCTACGAGCAGTACTTC	CATGLAETYEQYF
TRBD2	TRBV5-6	NA	TRBJ2-6	TGTGCCAGCAGCTTGGCAGGGAGGGGCGGGGCCAACGTCCTGACTTTC	CASSLAGRGGANVLTF
NA	TRBV20-1	NA	TRBJ2-7	TGCAGTGCTAGAGGGACTCCTTACGAGCAGTACTTC	CSARGTPYEQYF
NA	TRBV11-2	NA	TRBJ2-3	TGTGCCAGCAGCTTAGATAGGCACGGGAAGCAGTATTTT	CASSLDRHGKQYF
TRBD1	TRBV6-1	NA	TRBJ1-5	TGTGCCAGCAGTAAGACAGGGGGAAACAATCAGCCCCAGCATTTT	CASSKTGGNNQPQHF
NA	TRBV3-1	NA	TRBJ2-7	TGTGCCGGCAGCCCCTCAGGTTCGTCCGAGCAGTACTTC	CAGSPSGSSEQYF
TRBD2	TRBV27	NA	TRBJ2-1	TGTGCCAGCAGCGCCGGGACTAGTTTAAGAAGGCAGTTCTTC	CASSAGTSLRRQFF
NA	TRBV5-1	NA	TRBJ2-2	TGCGCCAGCAGCCTAACGCAGGGTGCGAACACCGGGGAGCTGTTTTTT	CASSLTQGANTGELFF
NA	TRBV20-1	once	TRBJ2-1	TGCAGTGCTAGTTTCCCCTCCGGGGCACTCAGCTCCTACAATGAGCAGTTCTTC	CSASFPSGALSSYNEQFF
TRBD2	TRBV5-1	NA	TRBJ2-1	TGCGCCAGCAGCTCCGGGACTAGTCTTAGCAATGAGCAGTTCTTC	CASSSGTSLSNEQFF
NA	TRBV4-1	few	TRBJ1-1	TGCGCCAGCAGCCAACATCCCAGGAGGATGGATGAAGCTTTCTTT	CASSQHPRRMDEAFF
NA	TRBV28	NA	TRBJ2-7	TGTGCCAGCAGTTTCGACAGGGAGGTGGACGAGCAGTACTTC	CASSFDREVDEQYF
NA	TRBV27	NA	TRBJ1-2	TGTGCCAGCAGAGCGGCAGTCTCGTCTAACTATGGCTACACCTTC	CASRAAVSSNYGYTF
TRBD2	TRBV2	NA	TRBJ2-3	TGTGCCAGCAGCCTATCGCTAGCGGTCGATACGCAGTATTTT	CASSLSLAVDTQYF
TRBD2	TRBV29-1	NA	TRBJ2-1	TGCAGCGTTGAAGACCCTAGCGGCGGCTACAATGAGCAGTTCTTC	CSVEDPSGGYNEQFF
NA	TRBV6-2/TRBV6-3	NA	TRBJ2-2	TGTGCCAGCAGGGACATAGCGGTCCAACGAACGGCCGGGGAGCTGTTTTTT	CASRDIAVQRTAGELFF
TRBD1	TRBV20-1	NA	TRBJ1-5	TGCAGTGCTAGTGACAGGGGCGATCAGCCCCAGCATTTT	CSASDRGDQPQHF
NA	TRBV15	NA	TRBJ2-7	TGTGCCACCAGCAGAGGATATGACCTCCTCTACGAGCAGTACTTC	CATSRGYDLLYEQYF
TRBD1	TRBV2	NA	TRBJ1-2	TGTGCCAGCAGGGATACAGGGGCCTATGGCTACACCTTC	CASRDTGAYGYTF
TRBD1	TRBV4-3	NA	TRBJ2-3	TGCGCCAGCAGTCTACAGGGGATGGGCACAGATACGCAGTATTTT	CASSLQGMGTDTQYF
NA	TRBV9	NA	TRBJ1-6	TGTGCCAGCAGCGTAGACGGGGGCCATAATTCACCCCCCCACTTT	CASSVDGGHNSPPHF
NA	TRBV28	NA	TRBJ2-1	TGTGCCAGCCCCTCAGTAAACAATGAGCAGTTCTTC	CASPSVNNEQFF
TRBD2	TRBV20-1	NA	TRBJ2-1	TGCAGTGCTACTTACGGCGGGGGGGCTCGAAATGAGCAGTTCTTC	CSATYGGGARNEQFF
TRBD1	TRBV20-1	NA	TRBJ2-7	TGCAGTGCTAGAAGACAGGGAGCTTCCTACGAGCAGTACTTC	CSARRQGASYEQYF
NA	TRBV27	NA	TRBJ2-3	TGTGCCAGCAGCACAAGGGGATTATTCTCTGTGCAGTATTTT	CASSTRGLFSVQYF
TRBD2	TRBV6-6	few	TRBJ2-1	TGTGCCAGCAGTTACTCGGGTCGGGGGGGCGATGAGCAGTTCTTC	CASSYSGRGGDEQFF
TRBD2	TRBV12-3/TRBV12-4	few	TRBJ2-1	TGTGCCAGCGGCCTCTGGGGGGGAGGGGATGAGCAGTTCTTC	CASGLWGGGDEQFF
NA	TRBV9	NA	TRBJ2-5	TGTGCCAGCAGCTACAACGCCGGGCCCCAGGGGAATGAGCAGTACTTC	CASSYNAGPQGNEQYF
TRBD2	TRBV6-5	NA	TRBJ2-3	TGTGCCAGCAGTTACTCTGCCCCTGCGGGAGGTCTCACAGATACGCAGTATTTT	CASSYSAPAGGLTDTQYF
NA	TRBV12-3/TRBV12-4	many	TRBJ2-3	TGTGCCAGCACTCTCAGTCTAGCTAGCACAGATACGCAGTATTTT	CASTLSLASTDTQYF
NA	TRBV5-8	few	TRBJ2-4	TGTGCCAGCAGCTGGGAGTACAAAAACATTCAGTACTTC	CASSWEYKNIQYF
NA	TRBV2	NA	TRBJ2-3	TGTGCCAGCAGGACGGGGGTAGGCACAGATACGCAGTATTTT	CASRTGVGTDTQYF
NA	TRBV7-9	few	TRBJ1-2	TGTGCCAGCAGCCCAACAGTCGGCTACACCTTC	CASSPTVGYTF
TRBD2	TRBV20-1	NA	TRBJ2-1	TGCAGTGCTAGAGATCATGCGGGAGGGGCCAATGAGCAGTTCTTC	CSARDHAGGANEQFF
TRBD1	TRBV2	few	TRBJ2-1	TGTGCCAGCAGTGGGGACAGGTTCGTTGAGCAGTTCTTC	CASSGDRFVEQFF
NA	TRBV27	few	TRBJ1-4	TGTGCCAGCAGTCCCCTGGTCGCTCGAACTAATGAAAAACTGTTTTTT	CASSPLVARTNEKLFF
NA	TRBV27	NA	TRBJ1-5	TGTGCCAGCAGGCCAAGTTATCAAAATCAGCCCCAGCATTTT	CASRPSYQNQPQHF
NA	TRBV20-1	NA	TRBJ1-1	TGCAGTGCTACCAGGGGAGGGAAGAACACTGAAGCTTTCTTT	CSATRGGKNTEAFF
NA	TRBV27	few	TRBJ2-1	TGTGCCAGCAGTCCCCTTAATTTGGTAGCGGAGGGCTCCTACAATGAGCAGTTCTTC	CASSPLNLVAEGSYNEQFF
TRBD1	TRBV2	NA	TRBJ2-1	TGTGCCAGCAGCGGGACAGGCCGTCGAAGCTCCTACAATGAGCAGTTCTTC	CASSGTGRRSSYNEQFF
TRBD1	TRBV3-1	NA	TRBJ2-1	TGTGCCAGCAGCCACTACTGGGACAGCAATGAGCAGTTCTTC	CASSHYWDSNEQFF
TRBD1	TRBV12-3/TRBV12-4	once	TRBJ2-3	TGTGCCAGCAGCCGACAGGGACAGAGCACAGATACGCAGTATTTT	CASSRQGQSTDTQYF
TRBD2	TRBV5-1	few	TRBJ2-1	TGCGCCAGCAGCTCCCAGTTTCCGACTAGCGGGGGGGCCAGGGAGCAGTTCTTC	CASSSQFPTSGGAREQFF
TRBD1	TRBV5-1	NA	TRBJ2-4	TGCGCCAGCAGCGTCGGGACAGGGTCTTTCGCGCAGTACTTC	CASSVGTGSFAQYF
NA	TRBV24-1	NA	TRBJ2-1	TGTGCCACGAATTACCAGAATGAGCAGTTCTTC	CATNYQNEQFF